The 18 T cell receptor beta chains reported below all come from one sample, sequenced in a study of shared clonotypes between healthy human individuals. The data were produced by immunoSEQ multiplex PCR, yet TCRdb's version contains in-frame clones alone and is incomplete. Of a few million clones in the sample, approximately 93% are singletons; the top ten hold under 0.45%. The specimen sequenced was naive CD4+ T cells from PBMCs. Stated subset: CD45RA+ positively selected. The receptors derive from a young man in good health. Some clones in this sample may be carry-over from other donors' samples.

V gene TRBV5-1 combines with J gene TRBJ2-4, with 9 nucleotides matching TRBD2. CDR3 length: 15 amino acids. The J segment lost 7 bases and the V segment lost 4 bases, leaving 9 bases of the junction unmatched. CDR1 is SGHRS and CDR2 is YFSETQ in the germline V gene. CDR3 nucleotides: TGCGCCAGCAGCCCACTAGGCGGGAGGGGTAACATTCAGTACTTC. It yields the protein CASSPLGGRGNIQYF. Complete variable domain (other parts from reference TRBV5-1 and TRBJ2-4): KAGVTQTPRYLIKTRGQQVTLSCSPISGHRSVSWYQQTPGQGLQFLFEYFSETQRNKGNFPGRFSGRQFSNSRSEMNVSTLELGDSALYLCASSPLGGRGNIQYFGAGTRLSVL.

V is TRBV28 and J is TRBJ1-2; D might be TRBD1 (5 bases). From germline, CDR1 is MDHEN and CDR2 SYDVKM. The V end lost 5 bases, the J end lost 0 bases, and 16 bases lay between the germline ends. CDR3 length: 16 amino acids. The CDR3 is CASSTPYRITNYGYTF. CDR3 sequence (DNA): TGTGCCAGCAGTACCCCTTACAGGATTACTAACTATGGCTACACCTTC.

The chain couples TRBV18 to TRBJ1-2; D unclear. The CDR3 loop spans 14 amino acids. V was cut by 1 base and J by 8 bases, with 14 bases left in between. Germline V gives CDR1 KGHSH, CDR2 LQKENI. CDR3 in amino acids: CASSPRREGGGYTF. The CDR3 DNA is TGTGCCAGCTCACCACGACGGGAGGGAGGAGGCTACACCTTC.

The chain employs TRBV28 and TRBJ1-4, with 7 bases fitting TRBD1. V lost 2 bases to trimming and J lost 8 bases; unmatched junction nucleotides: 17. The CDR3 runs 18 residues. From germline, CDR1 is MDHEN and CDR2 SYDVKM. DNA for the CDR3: TGTGCCAGCAGTTTAGCCCGACAGGGAAGAGGCTTAGGGGAAAAACTGTTTTTT. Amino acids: CASSLARQGRGLGEKLFF.

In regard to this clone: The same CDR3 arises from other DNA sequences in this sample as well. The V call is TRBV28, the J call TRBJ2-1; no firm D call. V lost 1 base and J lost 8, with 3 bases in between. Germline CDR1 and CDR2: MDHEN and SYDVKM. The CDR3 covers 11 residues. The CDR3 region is CASSLSDEQFF. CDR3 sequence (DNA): TGTGCCAGCAGTTTATCGGATGAGCAGTTCTTC. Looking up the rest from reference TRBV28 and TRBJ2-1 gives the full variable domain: DVKVTQSSRYLVKRTGEKVFLECVQDMDHENMFWYRQDPGLGLRLIYFSYDVKMKEKGDIPEGYSVSREKKERFSLILESASTNQTSMYLCASSLSDEQFFGPGTRLTVL.

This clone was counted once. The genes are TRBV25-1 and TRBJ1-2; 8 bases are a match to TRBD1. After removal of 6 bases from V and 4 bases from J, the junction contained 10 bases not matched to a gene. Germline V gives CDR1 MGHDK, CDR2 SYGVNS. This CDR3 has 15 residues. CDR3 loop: CASSVNRGRGYGYTF. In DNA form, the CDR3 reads TGTGCCAGCAGCGTAAACAGGGGGAGAGGCTATGGCTACACCTTC.

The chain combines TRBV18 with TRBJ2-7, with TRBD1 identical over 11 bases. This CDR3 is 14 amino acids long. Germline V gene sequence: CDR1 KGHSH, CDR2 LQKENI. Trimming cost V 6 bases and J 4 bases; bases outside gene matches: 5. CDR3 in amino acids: CASSAGQGDYEQYF. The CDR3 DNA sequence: TGTGCCAGCTCGGCGGGACAGGGGGATTACGAGCAGTACTTC. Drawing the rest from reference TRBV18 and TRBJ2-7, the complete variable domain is NAGVMQNPRHLVRRRGQEARLRCSPMKGHSHVYWYRQLPEEGLKFMVYLQKENIIDESGMPKERFSAEFPKEGPSILRIQQVVRGDSAAYFCASSAGQGDYEQYFGPGTRLTVT.

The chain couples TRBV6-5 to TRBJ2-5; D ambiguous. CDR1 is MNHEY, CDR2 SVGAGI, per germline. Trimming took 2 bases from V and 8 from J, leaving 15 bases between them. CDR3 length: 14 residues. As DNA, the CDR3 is TGTGCCAGCAGTTACAACGACCAACTCTTTACCCAGTACTTC. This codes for CASSYNDQLFTQYF.

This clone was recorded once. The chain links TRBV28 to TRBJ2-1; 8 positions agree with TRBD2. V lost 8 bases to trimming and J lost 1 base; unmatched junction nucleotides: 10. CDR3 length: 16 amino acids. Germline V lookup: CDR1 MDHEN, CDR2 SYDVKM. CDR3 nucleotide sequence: TGTGCCAGCGCCAGACTAAGCGGGGGATCCTACAATGAGCAGTTCTTC. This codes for CASARLSGGSYNEQFF.

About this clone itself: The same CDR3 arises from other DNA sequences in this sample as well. The chain's CDR3 is CASSGVEQETQYF. The DNA of the CDR3 is TGTGCCAGCAGCGGCGTGGAACAAGAGACCCAGTACTTC. The V and J genes are TRBV2 and TRBJ2-5; unclear D gene. Germline CDR1 reads SNHLY; CDR2 reads FYNNEI. V gave up 6 bases and J gave up 2 bases, with 10 bases separating them. The CDR3 extends over 13 amino acids.

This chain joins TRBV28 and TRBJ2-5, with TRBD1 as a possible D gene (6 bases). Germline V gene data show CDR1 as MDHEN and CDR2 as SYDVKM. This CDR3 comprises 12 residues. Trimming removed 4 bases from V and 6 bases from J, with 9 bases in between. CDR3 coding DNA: TGTGCCAGCAGTTCGCAGGGGCAGACCCAGTACTTC. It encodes CASSSQGQTQYF.

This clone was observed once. The CDR3 sequence is CASSQGLIPTYEQYF. Here the CDR3 DNA reads TGTGCCAGCAGCCAGGGGCTAATTCCAACCTACGAGCAGTACTTC. The chain links TRBV14 to TRBJ2-7; a weak D match, TRBD1 (5 bases). CDR3 size: 15 residues. The V gene lost 3 bases and the J gene lost 2 bases, with 14 bases spanning the gap. In germline, CDR1 is SGHDN, CDR2 FVKESK.

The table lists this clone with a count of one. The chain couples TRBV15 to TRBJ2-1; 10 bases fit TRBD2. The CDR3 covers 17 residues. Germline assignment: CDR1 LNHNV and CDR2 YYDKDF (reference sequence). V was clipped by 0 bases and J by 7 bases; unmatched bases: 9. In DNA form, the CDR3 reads TGTGCCACCAGCAGAGACTCCGGGACTAGCGATCGTAATGAGCAGTTCTTC. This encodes CATSRDSGTSDRNEQFF.

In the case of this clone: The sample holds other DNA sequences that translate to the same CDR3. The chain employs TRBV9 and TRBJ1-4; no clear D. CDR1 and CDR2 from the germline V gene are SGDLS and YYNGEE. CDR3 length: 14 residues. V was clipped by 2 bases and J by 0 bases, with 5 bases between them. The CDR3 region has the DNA TGTGCCAGCAGCGTCGGGGCAACTAATGAAAAACTGTTTTTT. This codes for CASSVGATNEKLFF.

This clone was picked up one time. The chain's CDR3 is CASGSPGQGANTQYF. CDR3 DNA: TGTGCCAGCGGTAGCCCGGGACAGGGGGCAAATACGCAGTATTTT. This rearrangement joins TRBV28 to TRBJ2-3; 12 positions match TRBD1. Trimming took 8 bases from V and 7 from J; bases not matched to a gene: 10. Germline V gene data show CDR1 as MDHEN and CDR2 as SYDVKM. There are 15 residues in the CDR3.

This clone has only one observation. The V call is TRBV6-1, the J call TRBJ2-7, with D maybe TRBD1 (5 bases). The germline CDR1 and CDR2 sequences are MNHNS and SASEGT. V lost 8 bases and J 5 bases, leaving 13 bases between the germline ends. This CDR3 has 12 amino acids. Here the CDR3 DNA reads TGTGCCAGCTGGCGCAGGGTCGACGAGCAGTACTTC. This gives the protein CASWRRVDEQYF.

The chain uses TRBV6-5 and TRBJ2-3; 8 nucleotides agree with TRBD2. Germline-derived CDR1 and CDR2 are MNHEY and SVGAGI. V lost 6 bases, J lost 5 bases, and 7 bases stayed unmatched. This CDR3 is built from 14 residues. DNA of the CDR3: TGTGCCAGCAGAGGGGAGCTAGCGGGAGATACGCAGTATTTT. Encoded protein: CASRGELAGDTQYF.

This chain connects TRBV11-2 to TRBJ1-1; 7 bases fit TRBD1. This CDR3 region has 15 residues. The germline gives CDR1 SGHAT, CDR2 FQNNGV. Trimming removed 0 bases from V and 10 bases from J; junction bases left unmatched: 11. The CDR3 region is CASSLDPFDRAGAFF. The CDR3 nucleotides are TGTGCCAGCAGCTTAGATCCGTTTGACAGGGCGGGAGCTTTCTTT. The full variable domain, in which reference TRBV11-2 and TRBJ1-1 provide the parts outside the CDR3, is EAGVAQSPRYKIIEKRQSVAFWCNPISGHATLYWYQQILGQGPKLLIQFQNNGVVDDSQLPKDRFSAERLKGVDSTLKIQPAKLEDSAVYLCASSLDPFDRAGAFFGQGTRLTVV.